A selection of T cell receptor beta chains follows, all from one sample in a study of T cell responses to AZD1222 COVID-19 vaccine. Only in-frame clones appear in the TCRdb table, and some are missing; sequencing was by immunoSEQ multiplex PCR. The repertoire holds 95,000 to 150,000 clones, about nine tenths seen once, with around 14% in the top ten. This specimen consisted of peripheral blood, obtained on day 0 of AZD1222 vaccination. These receptors all stem from an adult in good health. Each CDR3 is given with its conserved first and last residue. A D gene is named only where the DNA matches it firmly. Rows may omit the clone size; those that give it use once, few, many or a size class.

TRBV27	TRBJ1-6	NA	TRBD1	CASSLLDRDHSPLHF	TGTGCCAGCAGTTTACTCGACAGGGATCACTCACCCCTCCACTTT
TRBV2	TRBJ2-2	NA	TRBD2	CASTWTSGNTGELFF	TGTGCCAGCACCTGGACTAGCGGGAACACCGGGGAGCTGTTTTTT
TRBV6-2/TRBV6-3	TRBJ1-1	NA	NA	CASSYSPGLNTEAFF	TGTGCCAGCAGTTACTCACCCGGGTTGAACACTGAAGCTTTCTTT
TRBV6-2/TRBV6-3	TRBJ2-4	NA	TRBD2	CASSYSTSGRARDIQYF	TGTGCCAGCAGTTACTCGACTAGCGGGAGGGCCAGAGACATTCAGTACTTC
TRBV12-3/TRBV12-4	TRBJ1-1	NA	NA	CASSPTGNTEAFF	TGTGCCAGCAGTCCGACAGGGAACACTGAAGCTTTCTTT
TRBV6-1	TRBJ2-5	NA	NA	CASSGTPGQLSWWTQYF	TGTGCCAGCAGTGGCACCCCCGGACAGCTCAGTTGGTGGACCCAGTACTTC
TRBV7-9	TRBJ2-1	NA	NA	CASRKGSYNEQFF	TGTGCCAGCAGAAAAGGGTCCTACAATGAGCAGTTCTTC
TRBV7-8	TRBJ2-3	NA	TRBD2	CASAWAGVADTQYF	TGTGCCAGCGCCTGGGCGGGGGTGGCAGATACGCAGTATTTT
TRBV11-2	TRBJ1-2	NA	NA	CASSPTASNYGYTF	TGTGCCAGCAGCCCTACCGCTTCTAACTATGGCTACACCTTC
TRBV11-3	TRBJ2-1	NA	NA	CASSLGGTLGGEQFF	TGTGCCAGCAGCTTAGGCGGTACCCTGGGAGGTGAGCAGTTCTTC
TRBV10-2	TRBJ1-2	NA	NA	CASSELADYGYTF	TGCGCCAGCAGTGAGCTTGCGGACTATGGCTACACCTTC
TRBV6-5	TRBJ1-2	NA	TRBD1	CASGSGQALTNYGYTF	TGTGCCAGCGGTTCGGGACAGGCCCTAACTAACTATGGCTACACCTTC
TRBV9	TRBJ1-5	NA	TRBD1	CASSPDRGGNQPQHF	TGTGCCAGCAGCCCAGACAGGGGAGGCAATCAGCCCCAGCATTTT
TRBV5-1	TRBJ1-2	NA	NA	CASSLAHLSASNYGYTF	TGCGCCAGCAGCTTGGCCCATCTGTCAGCCTCTAACTATGGCTACACCTTC
TRBV7-2	TRBJ2-7	NA	NA	CASSQGFGEQYF	TGTGCCAGCAGTCAGGGCTTTGGCGAGCAGTACTTC
TRBV5-1	TRBJ2-7	NA	NA	CASSLPTDSYEQYF	TGCGCCAGCAGCTTGCCGACAGACTCCTACGAGCAGTACTTC
TRBV10-3	TRBJ1-1	NA	NA	CAIRRGDTEAFF	TGTGCCATCAGGAGAGGCGACACTGAAGCTTTCTTT
TRBV5-1	TRBJ1-1	NA	NA	CASSLSGTPKNTEAFF	TGCGCCAGCAGCTTGTCCGGGACACCAAAGAACACTGAAGCTTTCTTT
TRBV4-1	TRBJ2-3	NA	TRBD2	CASTSILAGGPDTQYF	TGCGCCAGCACCTCCATACTAGCGGGAGGACCAGATACGCAGTATTTT
TRBV30	TRBJ2-1	NA	NA	CAWYKPYEQFF	TGTGCCTGGTACAAGCCATATGAGCAGTTCTTC
TRBV4-2	TRBJ1-4	once	NA	CASSQDVTRTNEKLFF	TGTGCCAGCAGCCAAGATGTGACGCGGACTAATGAAAAACTGTTTTTT
TRBV30	TRBJ1-1	NA	TRBD1	CAWSDYRGAEAFF	TGTGCCTGGAGTGACTACAGGGGAGCTGAAGCTTTCTTT
TRBV4-1	TRBJ1-6	NA	NA	CASSLPTGSPLHF	TGCGCCAGCAGCCTACCTACGGGTTCACCCCTCCACTTT
TRBV15	TRBJ2-5	once	NA	CATSRVEETQYF	TGTGCCACCAGCAGAGTTGAGGAGACCCAGTACTTC
TRBV29-1	TRBJ1-1	NA	NA	CSVTTSLDTEAFF	TGCAGCGTCACCACGTCTTTGGACACTGAAGCTTTCTTT
TRBV6-5	TRBJ2-1	NA	NA	CASRHIQGGDEQFF	TGTGCCAGCAGGCATATACAGGGGGGGGATGAGCAGTTCTTC
TRBV28	TRBJ2-7	NA	TRBD1	CAIRTGGYEQYF	TGTGCCATCCGGACAGGGGGCTACGAGCAGTACTTC
TRBV3-1/TRBV3-2	TRBJ2-2	NA	TRBD1	CASRPWTGDTGELFF	TGTGCCAGCAGGCCTTGGACAGGGGACACCGGGGAGCTGTTTTTT
TRBV29-1	TRBJ2-7	NA	NA	CSVGAGGMPGEQYF	TGCAGCGTTGGGGCAGGTGGTATGCCGGGCGAGCAGTACTTC
TRBV4-1	TRBJ2-7	NA	NA	CASSHRTESYEQYF	TGCGCCAGCAGCCACAGGACAGAATCCTACGAGCAGTACTTC
TRBV11-2	TRBJ1-1	once	NA	CASSLAGYEAFF	TGTGCCAGCAGCTTAGCCGGGTATGAAGCTTTCTTT
TRBV9	TRBJ2-2	NA	NA	CASSAYSPLGTLVTGELFF	TGTGCCAGCAGCGCATATAGTCCTTTAGGGACATTAGTCACCGGGGAGCTGTTTTTT
TRBV2	TRBJ1-3	NA	NA	CASTEDRGARPSGNTIYF	TGTGCCAGCACTGAAGATAGGGGAGCCCGGCCCTCTGGAAACACCATATATTTT
TRBV28	TRBJ1-1	NA	NA	CASGGGLVTEAFF	TGTGCCAGCGGGGGGGGTTTGGTCACTGAAGCTTTCTTT
TRBV19	TRBJ1-3	NA	TRBD1	CASSSGTVNTIYF	TGTGCCAGTAGTAGTGGGACAGTTAACACCATATATTTT
TRBV4-2	TRBJ2-2	NA	TRBD2	CASSEGGISGEYTGELFF	TGTGCCAGCAGCGAAGGGGGGATTAGCGGGGAATACACCGGGGAGCTGTTTTTT
TRBV6-5	TRBJ2-3	NA	TRBD1	CATLKDRVGDTQYF	TGTGCCACCTTGAAAGACAGGGTTGGAGATACGCAGTATTTT
TRBV2	TRBJ1-4	NA	NA	CASGATGRTNEKLFF	TGTGCCAGCGGCGCAACAGGGCGAACTAATGAAAAACTGTTTTTT
TRBV5-1	TRBJ2-5	NA	NA	CASSSGVFETQYF	TGCGCCAGCAGCTCAGGGGTTTTCGAGACCCAGTACTTC
TRBV6-2/TRBV6-3	TRBJ1-4	NA	NA	CASSYSSTGEKLFF	TGTGCCAGCAGTTACTCGAGTACCGGTGAAAAACTGTTTTTT
TRBV28	TRBJ1-2	NA	TRBD1	CASSQLGTVFDGYTF	TGTGCCAGCAGCCAACTTGGGACAGTGTTCGATGGCTACACCTTC
TRBV5-1	TRBJ2-3	NA	TRBD1	CASSLAAGTGGTDTQYF	TGCGCCAGCAGCTTGGCTGCCGGGACAGGGGGCACAGATACGCAGTATTTT
TRBV6-2/TRBV6-3	TRBJ2-1	once	NA	CASSYSISSSYNEQFF	TGTGCCAGCAGTTACTCGATATCAAGCTCCTACAATGAGCAGTTCTTC
TRBV11-2	TRBJ2-4	NA	NA	CASSPRDRILAKNIQYF	TGTGCCAGCAGCCCGCGAGACAGAATTCTAGCCAAAAACATTCAGTACTTC
TRBV6-2/TRBV6-3	TRBJ1-2	NA	TRBD1	CASSRASQGKNYGYTF	TGTGCCAGCAGTAGAGCGTCACAGGGGAAGAACTATGGCTACACCTTC
TRBV11-3	TRBJ2-2	NA	NA	CASSPGTANTGELFF	TGTGCCAGCAGCCCCGGGACGGCGAACACCGGGGAGCTGTTTTTT
TRBV12-3/TRBV12-4	TRBJ1-3	NA	NA	CASLTVVGNTIYF	TGTGCCAGCCTTACGGTCGTCGGAAACACCATATATTTT
TRBV6-4	TRBJ1-2	NA	TRBD1	CASSRTGGSNYGYTF	TGTGCCAGCAGCCGGACAGGGGGCAGTAACTATGGCTACACCTTC
TRBV7-7	TRBJ2-5	NA	NA	CASSPPPGTILQETQYF	TGTGCTAGCAGCCCCCCGCCAGGGACAATCCTCCAAGAGACCCAGTACTTC
TRBV19	TRBJ1-4	NA	NA	CASSPRTGFANEKLFF	TGTGCCAGTAGCCCTCGCACAGGGTTTGCTAATGAAAAACTGTTTTTT
TRBV7-9	TRBJ2-3	once	NA	CASSPRISDTQYF	TGTGCCAGCAGCCCCCGAATATCCGATACGCAGTATTTT
TRBV5-1	TRBJ2-7	NA	NA	CASSLVADAPYEQYF	TGCGCCAGCAGCTTGGTGGCTGATGCGCCTTACGAGCAGTACTTC
TRBV6-5	TRBJ1-3	NA	NA	CASSTGNGNTIYF	TGTGCCAGCAGCACTGGCAATGGAAACACCATATATTTT
TRBV20-1	TRBJ1-4	NA	NA	CSASNQGGNEKLFF	TGCAGTGCTAGTAATCAAGGGGGTAATGAAAAACTGTTTTTT